The table lists the clone carrying this TCR beta chain with a few counts. Its antigen remains unknown. This record belongs to a study of T-cell reconstitution after alpha-beta-depleted transplantation in children. Findings and limits, study-wide: From newly produced T cells came most of the T-cell counts and diversity one year after transplant. As was reported, about two months after transplant, alpha-beta T cells came from several hundred expanded graft clones.

The TCRbeta library was prepared with unique molecular identifiers. In TCRdb, the PCR reads were re-called with MiXCR into one record per CDR3 protein. The profile shows about 830,000 distinct CDR3 sequences, roughly 15% of them singletons. Germline V gene lookup returns CDR1 MGHRA and CDR2 YSYEKL. Between the trimmed V and J ends, which lost 4 bases and 0 bases, there was a span of 19 bases. CDR3 size: 19 residues. The rearrangement links TRBV4-1 to TRBJ2-6; D possibly uses TRBD1 or TRBD2 (5 bases each). The sample consisted of PBMCs, mostly from graft donor cells, taken 360 days after TCRalphabeta/CD19-depleted stem cell transplant. The source of this sequence is a male patient aged 10-17 years who had a stem cell transplant for acute lymphoblastic leukemia, so the T cells may come from the graft donor. This CDR3 reads CASSPQGPPLYSGANVLTF. As DNA, the CDR3 is TGCGCCAGCAGCCCCCAGGGACCGCCTTTATACTCTGGGGCCAACGTCCTGACTTTC.